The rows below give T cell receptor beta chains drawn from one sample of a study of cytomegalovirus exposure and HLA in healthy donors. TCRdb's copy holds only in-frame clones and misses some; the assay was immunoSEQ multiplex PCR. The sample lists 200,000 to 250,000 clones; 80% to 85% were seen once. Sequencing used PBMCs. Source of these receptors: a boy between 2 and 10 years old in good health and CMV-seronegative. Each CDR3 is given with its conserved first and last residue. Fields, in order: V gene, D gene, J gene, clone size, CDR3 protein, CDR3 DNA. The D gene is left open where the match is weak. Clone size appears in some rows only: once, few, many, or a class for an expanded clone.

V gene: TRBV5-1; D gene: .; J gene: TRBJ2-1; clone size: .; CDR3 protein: CASSLERTNSYNEQFF; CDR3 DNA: TGCGCCAGCAGCTTGGAGCGAACAAACTCCTACAATGAGCAGTTCTTC
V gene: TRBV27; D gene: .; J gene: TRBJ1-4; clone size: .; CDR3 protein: CASSPQGTKKHNEKLFF; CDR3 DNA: TGTGCCAGCAGTCCTCAGGGGACAAAAAAACACAATGAAAAACTGTTTTTT
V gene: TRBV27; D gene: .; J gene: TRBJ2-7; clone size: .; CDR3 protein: CASSSSTVSEQYF; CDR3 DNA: .
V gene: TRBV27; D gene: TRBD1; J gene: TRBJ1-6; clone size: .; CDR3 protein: CASSSPLTGGNYNSPLHF; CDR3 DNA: TGTGCCAGCAGTTCCCCCCTTACAGGGGGCAACTATAATTCACCCCTCCACTTT
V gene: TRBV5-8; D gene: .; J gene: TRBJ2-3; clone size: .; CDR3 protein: CASSFRWGELNTDTQYF; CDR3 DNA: TGTGCCAGCAGCTTTAGGTGGGGCGAACTAAACACAGATACGCAGTATTTT
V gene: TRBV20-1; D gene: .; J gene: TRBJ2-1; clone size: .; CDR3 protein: CSAGVGEQFF; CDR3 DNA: TGCAGTGCAGGGGTAGGTGAGCAGTTCTTC
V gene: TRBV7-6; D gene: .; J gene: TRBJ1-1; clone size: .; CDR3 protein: CASSLDRMGTEAFF; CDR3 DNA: TGTGCCAGCAGCTTAGACAGGATGGGCACTGAAGCTTTCTTT
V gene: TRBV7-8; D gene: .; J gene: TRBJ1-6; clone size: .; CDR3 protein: CASRGGSSYNSPLHF; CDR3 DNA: TGTGCCAGCAGGGGGGGGAGCTCCTATAATTCACCCCTCCACTTT
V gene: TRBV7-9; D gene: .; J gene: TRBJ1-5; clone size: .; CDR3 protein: CASSLDGRSNQPQHF; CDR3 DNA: TGTGCCAGCAGCTTAGATGGCAGGTCTAATCAGCCCCAGCATTTT
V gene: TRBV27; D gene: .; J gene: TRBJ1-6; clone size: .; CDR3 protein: CASSPRPLGGDSPLHF; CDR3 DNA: TGTGCCAGCAGTCCCCGGCCTCTCGGGGGGGATTCACCCCTCCACTTT
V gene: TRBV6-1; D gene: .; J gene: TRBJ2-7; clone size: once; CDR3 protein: CASSEWGDRDEQYF; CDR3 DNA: TGTGCCAGCAGTGAATGGGGGGACAGAGACGAGCAGTACTTC
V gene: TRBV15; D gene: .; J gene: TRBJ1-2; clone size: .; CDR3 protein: CATSRHLAGGSGYTF; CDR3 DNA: TGTGCCACCAGCAGACACCTCGCGGGGGGATCAGGCTACACCTTC
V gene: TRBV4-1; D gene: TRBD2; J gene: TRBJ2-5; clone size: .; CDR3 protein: CASSQARRGSVRETQYF; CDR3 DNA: TGCGCCAGCAGCCAAGCGAGGCGGGGGTCGGTAAGGGAGACCCAGTACTTC
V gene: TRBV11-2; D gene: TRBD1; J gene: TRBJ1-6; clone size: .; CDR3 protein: CASSLEGQGLSPLHF; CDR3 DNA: TGTGCCAGCAGCTTAGAGGGACAGGGACTTTCACCCCTCCACTTT
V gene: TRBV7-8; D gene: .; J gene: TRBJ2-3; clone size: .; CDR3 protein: CASMEGTDTQYF; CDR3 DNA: TGTGCCAGCATGGAGGGGACAGATACGCAGTATTTT
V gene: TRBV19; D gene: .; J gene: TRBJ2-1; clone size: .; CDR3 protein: CASSIADYNEQFF; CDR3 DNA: TGTGCCAGTAGTATAGCAGATTACAATGAGCAGTTCTTC
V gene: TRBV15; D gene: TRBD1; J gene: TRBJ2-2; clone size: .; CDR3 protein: CATSKNRGWNTGELFF; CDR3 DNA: TGTGCCACCAGCAAGAACAGGGGATGGAACACCGGGGAGCTGTTTTTT
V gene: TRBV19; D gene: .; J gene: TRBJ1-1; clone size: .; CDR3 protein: CASTPSGGAGMNTEAFF; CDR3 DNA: TGTGCCAGTACCCCTTCGGGAGGGGCTGGTATGAACACTGAAGCTTTCTTT
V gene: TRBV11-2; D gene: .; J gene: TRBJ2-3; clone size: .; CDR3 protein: CASTRGDTQYF; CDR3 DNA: TGTGCCAGCACCCGGGGGGATACGCAGTATTTT
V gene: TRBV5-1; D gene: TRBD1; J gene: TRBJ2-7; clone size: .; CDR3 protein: CASSPLPGQGTRYEQYF; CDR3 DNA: TGCGCCAGCAGCCCCCTTCCGGGACAGGGTACGAGGTACGAGCAGTACTTC
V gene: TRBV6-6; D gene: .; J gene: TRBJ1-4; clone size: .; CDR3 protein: CASSYARPRQSEKLFF; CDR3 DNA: TGTGCCAGCAGTTACGCCCGTCCGAGACAGAGTGAAAAACTGTTTTTT
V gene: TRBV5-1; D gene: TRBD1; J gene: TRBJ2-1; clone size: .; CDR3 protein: CASSLGDRSNEQFF; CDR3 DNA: TGCGCCAGCAGCCTTGGGGACAGGAGTAATGAGCAGTTCTTC
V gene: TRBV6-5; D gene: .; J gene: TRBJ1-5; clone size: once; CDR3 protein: CASRQGLVGPQHF; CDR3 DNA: TGTGCCAGCAGACAGGGTCTAGTGGGGCCCCAGCATTTT
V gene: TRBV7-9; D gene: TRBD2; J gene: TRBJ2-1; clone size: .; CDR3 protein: CSSSFLAGGLGGEQFF; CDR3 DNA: TGTTCCAGCAGCTTCCTAGCGGGGGGGCTTGGTGGTGAGCAGTTCTTC